This TCR beta chain was identified during a study of cytomegalovirus exposure and HLA in healthy donors. Broader study findings: Presence/absence results assume similar sequencing depth per donor, which may not hold. Follow-up analysis found HLA locus-dependent TCR association rates, highest for DRB1 and lowest for HLA-C.

Germline V gives CDR1 MDHEN, CDR2 SYDVKM. V lost 6 bases and J lost 3; bases outside the gene matches: 14. The CDR3 totals 16 residues. Concerning this clone: Its antigen is not identified.

PCR primers comprised 60 Vbeta and 13 Jbeta primers. The method was immunoSEQ multiplex PCR; TCRdb's version includes in-frame clones alone and lacks a portion of them. Counted here are about 110,000 clones, about 70% occurring once; the ten biggest clones make up 2.8%. The sample comprised PBMCs. This sequence joins TRBV28 and TRBJ2-7, with TRBD2 identical over 7 bases. The receptor was isolated from a female donor in good health and CMV-seronegative. The CDR3 DNA sequence: TGTGCCAGCAGCCTTCAGGGAGGGACTTCGTACTACGAGCAGTACTTC. This translates into CASSLQGGTSYYEQYF.